This paragraph reports one TCR beta chain. The authors prepared the TCRbeta library with unique molecular identifiers. TCRdb independently ran MiXCR on the PCR reads; one entry per CDR3 protein. The sample shows 200,000 to 250,000 distinct CDR3 sequences, 8.4% of them seen only once. This sample is part of a study of T-cell reconstitution after alpha-beta-depleted transplantation in children. The TCR originated in a male patient under 10 years old who had a stem cell transplant for acute myeloid leukemia, so the T cells may come from the graft donor. Sequenced here: PBMCs, mostly from graft donor cells, sampled 360 days after TCRalphabeta/CD19-depleted stem cell transplant.

In DNA, the CDR3 is TGTGCCAGCAGTTACTCGCTCACCCGATTCTCCTACGAGCAGTACGTC. It translates to CASSYSLTRFSYEQYV. The J gene is TRBJ2-7, the V gene TRBV6-2 or TRBV6-3; D call uncertain. This CDR3 is 16 amino acids long. Trimming shortened V by 0 bases and J by 0 bases, and 12 bases separated the two germline ends. Germline CDR1 is MNHEY and CDR2 is SVGEGT.